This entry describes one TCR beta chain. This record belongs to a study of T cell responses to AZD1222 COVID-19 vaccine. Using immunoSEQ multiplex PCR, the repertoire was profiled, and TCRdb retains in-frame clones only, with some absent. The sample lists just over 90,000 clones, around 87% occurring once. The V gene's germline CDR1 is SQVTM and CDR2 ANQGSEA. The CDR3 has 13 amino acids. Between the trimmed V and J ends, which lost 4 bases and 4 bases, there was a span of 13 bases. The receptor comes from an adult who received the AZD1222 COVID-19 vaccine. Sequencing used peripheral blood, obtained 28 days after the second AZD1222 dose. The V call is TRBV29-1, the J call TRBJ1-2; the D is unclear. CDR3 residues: CSVVSRSGYGYTF. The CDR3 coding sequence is TGCAGCGTTGTAAGTAGATCGGGCTATGGCTACACCTTC.